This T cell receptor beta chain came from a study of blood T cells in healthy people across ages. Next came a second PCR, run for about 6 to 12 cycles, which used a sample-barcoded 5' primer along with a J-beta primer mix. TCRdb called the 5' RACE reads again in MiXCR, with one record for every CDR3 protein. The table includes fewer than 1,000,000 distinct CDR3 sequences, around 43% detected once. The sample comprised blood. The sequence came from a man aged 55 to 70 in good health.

The CDR3 loop is CASSFLVGQGGGKETQYF. Written as DNA, the CDR3 is TGTGCCAGCAGTTTCCTGGTAGGACAGGGTGGAGGAAAAGAGACCCAGTACTTC. The chain has TRBV28 and TRBJ2-7, with 8 positions matching TRBD1. Near its end, the DNA agrees better with TRBJ2-5, so the J call may be wrong. The CDR3 runs 18 residues. In germline, CDR1 is MDHEN, CDR2 SYDVKM.